This T cell receptor beta chain is drawn from a study of OX40 agonist ivuxolimab in advanced cancers. The overall study: Those treated in dose escalation had hepatocellular carcinoma, melanoma, renal cell cancer or head and neck cancer.

Points from the study as a whole: Clones of CD4+ and CD8+ blood T cells grew by week 6 at doses of 0.1 to 3.0 mg/kg.

Turning to this clone: As yet, its antigen is unknown.

Clones were sequenced by immunoSEQ multiplex PCR, and TCRdb holds only the in-frame ones, with some missing. The repertoire consists of roughly 45,000 clones, with 80% to 85% occurring once and the leading ten covering more than 5.5%. CDR3 length: 14 residues. V lost 3 bases to trimming and J lost 3 bases, with 11 bases between them. CDR1 is SGHVS and CDR2 is FQNEAQ in the germline V gene. This sequence joins TRBV7-8 and TRBJ1-1; D is perhaps TRBD1 (5 bases). This specimen was CD4+ or CD8+ T cells sorted from blood, taken in a trial of the OX40 agonist ivuxolimab. The sequence derives from an adult with an advanced solid tumor such as melanoma, head and neck, liver or kidney cancer. CDR3 loop: CASSFGGWDTEAFF. As DNA, the CDR3 is TGTGCCAGCAGCTTTGGGGGGTGGGACACTGAAGCTTTCTTT.